This TCR beta chain was found in a study of blood T cell repertoires in COVID-19. The assay was immunoSEQ multiplex PCR, and TCRdb's table has in-frame clones only and misses some. The sample holds 150,000 to 200,000 clones; less than 90% are singletons and the top ten take about 10%. From germline, CDR1 is MNHEY and CDR2 SMNVEV (reference sequence). The CDR3 is 13 amino acids. With 6 bases removed from V and 1 base from J, the gap between germline ends came to 10 bases. The clonotype was recovered from a woman aged 55-70 years with COVID-19, enrolled during active disease. The chain joins TRBV27 to TRBJ2-7; D uncertain. The sequenced material came from peripheral blood. The CDR3 nucleotides are TGTGCCAGCAGACACAGTGGGTCCTACGAGCAGTACTTC. This translates into CASRHSGSYEQYF.